Included here is one TCR beta chain sequence, with context. Its antigen remains unknown. The data are from a study of blood T cells in healthy people across ages. The study's findings and limits: Older age coincided with a roughly linear decline in TCR beta diversity per million T cells.

Combining a sample-barcoded 5' primer with a J-beta primer mix, a second PCR ran for roughly 6 to 12 cycles. All samples gave at least 2.5 million CDR3-containing paired-end reads. TCRdb redid the calling of the 5' RACE reads with MiXCR, one entry per CDR3 protein. The sample lists 1,300,000 or so distinct CDR3 sequences; around 59% were seen once. Isolating PBMCs gave at least 6 million of these cells per sample. Germline-derived CDR1 and CDR2 are KGHDR and SFDVKD. The CDR3 runs 16 residues. J lost 4 bases, V lost 5 bases, and 11 bases had no gene match. The clonotype was recovered from a man in his late teens or twenties in good health. The chain employs TRBV24-1 and TRBJ2-7; the match to TRBD1 covers 9 bases. The sequenced sample was blood. The DNA for the CDR3 is TGTGCCACCAGTGGTAAAGGCGGGACAGGGTTATACGAGCAGTACTTC. This codes for CATSGKGGTGLYEQYF.